This is a list of T cell receptor beta chains from one sample in a study of blood T cell repertoires in COVID-19. Assay used: immunoSEQ multiplex PCR; TCRdb lists only in-frame clones, some missing. The sample yields a few hundred thousand clones, around 86% seen once. The material sequenced was peripheral blood. These receptors were taken from a man between 45 and 60 years old with active or convalescent COVID-19. The CDR3 runs from the conserved cysteine through the conserved F or W. The D gene is left open where the match is weak. Clone size is shown for a subset of rows, as once, few, many or a class of expanded clone.

V gene	J gene	D gene	clone size	CDR3 DNA	CDR3 protein
TRBV12-3/TRBV12-4	TRBJ1-2	.	.	TGTGCCAGCAGTCCCCGACGGGACTATGGCTACACCTTC	CASSPRRDYGYTF
TRBV11-2	TRBJ2-3	TRBD1	.	TGTGCCAGCAGCGCGACAGGGGGCGCTTCAGATACGCAGTATTTT	CASSATGGASDTQYF
TRBV9	TRBJ2-7	TRBD1	once	TGTGCCAGCAGCGTAGCCGGGACAGGGAGCCCCCACGAGCAGTACTTC	CASSVAGTGSPHEQYF
TRBV7-9	TRBJ1-1	.	once	TGTGCCAGCAGCCGGGAATTTTTGACTATCTTT	CASSREFLTIF
TRBV28	TRBJ2-4	.	.	TGTGCCAGCAGGGCGGGACTTTGGGGAGAGTTAGCCAAAAACATTCAGTACTTC	CASRAGLWGELAKNIQYF
TRBV4-3	TRBJ1-5	.	.	TGCGCCAGCAGCCAAGACACAGGGCATTATTGGGGACAGCATTTT	CASSQDTGHYWGQHF
TRBV28	TRBJ1-2	.	.	TGTGCCAGCATTAAAGGCGGCGGTGGCTACACCTTC	CASIKGGGGYTF
TRBV5-1	TRBJ1-5	.	.	TGCGCCAGCAGCTTGGGCGACAGTATTAGCAATCAGCCCCAGCATTTT	CASSLGDSISNQPQHF
TRBV28	TRBJ2-5	TRBD2	.	TGTGCCAGCAGTTTTCCTAGCGGGAGACGTGCAGAGACCCAGTACTTC	CASSFPSGRRAETQYF
TRBV5-8	TRBJ2-1	TRBD1	.	TGTGCCAGCAACTTCAGGGGGATACACAATGAGCAGTTCTTC	CASNFRGIHNEQFF
TRBV4-1	TRBJ2-7	TRBD1	.	TGCGCCAGCAGCCCACGACAGGGGGCCTACGAGCAGTACTTC	CASSPRQGAYEQYF
TRBV28	TRBJ2-7	.	few	TGTGCCAGCAGTTTCGGAGGGGGCGCAGGGTTCTACGAGCAGTACTTC	CASSFGGGAGFYEQYF
TRBV12-3/TRBV12-4	TRBJ1-2	TRBD1	.	TGTGCCAGCATGCAGGGGACAGTTTATGGCTACACCTTC	CASMQGTVYGYTF
TRBV19	TRBJ1-1	.	.	TGTGCCAGTAGTATGGAGGTTATGAACACTGAAGCTTTCTTT	CASSMEVMNTEAFF
TRBV6-5	TRBJ1-5	TRBD1	.	TGTGCCAGCAGTTACGGACAGGCTTATCAGCCCCAGCATTTT	CASSYGQAYQPQHF
TRBV28	TRBJ2-3	.	.	TGTGCCAGCACGGATCCGAGGCGGGGCACAGATACGCAGTATTTT	CASTDPRRGTDTQYF
TRBV6-5	TRBJ2-7	.	once	TGTGCCAGCAGTTCGCACCCCGACGGGGAGCAGTACTTC	CASSSHPDGEQYF
TRBV6-2/TRBV6-3	TRBJ2-3	TRBD2	.	TGTGCCAGCAGTCCGGGACTAGCGGGGAGCAGGGTTGCAGATACGCAGTATTTT	CASSPGLAGSRVADTQYF
TRBV7-8	TRBJ1-5	.	once	TGTGCCAGCAGCTCAGTTTCAACAGGGTTTCAGCCCCAGCATTTT	CASSSVSTGFQPQHF
TRBV2	TRBJ1-1	.	.	TGTGCCAGCGTTACCCAGGGGAGTGCTGAAGCTTTCTTT	CASVTQGSAEAFF
TRBV2	TRBJ1-2	.	few	TGTGCCAGCAGTCGCGAGGCGAGGGAGCGCTACACCTTC	CASSREARERYTF
TRBV6-1	TRBJ2-7	.	.	TGTGCCAGCAGTGAAGTATTCAGGGCCATCTACGAGCAGTACTTC	CASSEVFRAIYEQYF
TRBV5-4	TRBJ2-7	TRBD1	.	TGTGCCAGCAGCTCCGACAGGGGGTTCTACGAGCAGTACTTC	CASSSDRGFYEQYF
TRBV13	TRBJ2-1	TRBD1	.	TGTGCCAGCAGCCCGACGGGACAGGGGGCTTTTGAGCAGTTCTTC	CASSPTGQGAFEQFF
TRBV5-1	TRBJ2-2	TRBD2	few	TGCGCCAGCAGCTTATTGGCGGGGGGGCGCACCGGGGAGCTGTTTTTT	CASSLLAGGRTGELFF
TRBV24-1	TRBJ2-5	TRBD1	.	TGTGCCACCAGTGATACGACAGGGTACCAAGAGACCCAGTACTTC	CATSDTTGYQETQYF
TRBV19	TRBJ1-4	.	.	TGTGCCAGTAGCTCATGGACAGCAACTAATGAAAAACTGTTTTTT	CASSSWTATNEKLFF
TRBV29-1	TRBJ2-3	TRBD1	.	TGCAGCGTAGCCGACAGGGGCCCCACAGATACGCAGTATTTT	CSVADRGPTDTQYF
TRBV5-4	TRBJ2-5	TRBD1	.	TGTGCCAGCAGCTACAAAACAGGGGGTCCTGGAGAGACCCAGTACTTC	CASSYKTGGPGETQYF
TRBV30	TRBJ1-1	.	.	TGTGCCTATTCCGGGATCCCCGGCCCTGAAGCTTTCTTT	CAYSGIPGPEAFF
TRBV4-3	TRBJ1-5	TRBD1	.	TGCGCCAGCAGCCAAGAGTATCCCGGGACAGGCAATCAGCCCCAGCATTTT	CASSQEYPGTGNQPQHF
TRBV5-1	TRBJ2-1	TRBD2	.	TGCGCCAGCAGCTTGGGGGGGACTAGCTTAACGGATGAGCAGTTCTTC	CASSLGGTSLTDEQFF
TRBV10-3	TRBJ2-3	TRBD2	.	TGTGCCATCAGTGAGGAATTAGCGGGGATAACAGATACGCAGTATTTT	CAISEELAGITDTQYF
TRBV15	TRBJ1-5	.	once	TGTGCCACCAGCAGAGGCCAGCAGGGGCCCCAGCATTTT	CATSRGQQGPQHF
TRBV30	TRBJ1-5	TRBD1	few	TGTGCCTGGAGGGGAAAACCGGGACAGGGAAGCAATCAGCCCCAGCATTTT	CAWRGKPGQGSNQPQHF
TRBV30	TRBJ2-1	.	.	TGTGCCTGGAGTGTACGACTTTACAATGAGCAGTTCTTC	CAWSVRLYNEQFF
TRBV3-1/TRBV3-2	TRBJ2-6	.	.	TGTGCCAGCAGCCAAATGAGCTCTGGGGCCAACGTCCTGACTTTC	CASSQMSSGANVLTF
TRBV2	TRBJ1-3	.	.	TGTGCCAGCAAGGAGGGCTCTGGAAACACCATATATTTT	CASKEGSGNTIYF
TRBV6-6	TRBJ2-7	TRBD2	.	TGTGCCAGCAGACGCCGGGGGGACTCCTACGAGCAGTACTTC	CASRRRGDSYEQYF
TRBV7-9	TRBJ1-4	.	.	TGTGCCAGCAGCTTAGACAGATCTAATGAAAAACTGTTTTTT	CASSLDRSNEKLFF
TRBV5-1	TRBJ1-6	TRBD1	.	TGCGCCAGCAGCTCTCTAGGGGGCATTGATTCACCCCTCCACTTT	CASSSLGGIDSPLHF
TRBV7-2	TRBJ1-4	.	.	TGTGCCAGCAGCTTAGTTATAGGGAGGGGAGAAAAACTGTTTTTT	CASSLVIGRGEKLFF
TRBV7-6	TRBJ2-1	TRBD1	.	TGTGCCAGCAGCCGGGGACAGTACAATGAGCAGTTCTTC	CASSRGQYNEQFF
TRBV27	TRBJ1-6	TRBD1	.	TGTGCCAGCAGTTTGCCGACAGGGCGTTATAATTCACCCCTCCACTTT	CASSLPTGRYNSPLHF
TRBV9	TRBJ1-1	.	.	TGTGCCAGCAGCGTCACAGTGAACACTGAAGCTTTCTTT	CASSVTVNTEAFF
TRBV14	TRBJ1-1	TRBD1	.	TGTGCCAGCAGCCAAGGATACAGGGGACTTGGGACTGAAGCTTTCTTT	CASSQGYRGLGTEAFF
TRBV28	TRBJ1-5	.	.	TGTGCCAGCATCGGCGGGATTAGCAATCAGCCCCAGCATTTT	CASIGGISNQPQHF
TRBV2	TRBJ1-5	.	.	TGTGCCAGCAGTTACAGGGTGGGTCAGCCCCAGCATTTT	CASSYRVGQPQHF
TRBV2	TRBJ2-1	TRBD2	.	TGTGCCAGCAGTTTCCGGACTAGCGGGAGTATTGAGCAGTTCTTC	CASSFRTSGSIEQFF
TRBV10-1	TRBJ2-2	TRBD1	.	TGCGCCAGCAGTACCGGGACAGGGTTAACCGGGGAGCTGTTTTTT	CASSTGTGLTGELFF
TRBV7-2	TRBJ1-1	.	.	TGTGCCAGCAGCTCCCCTTGGGGCATGAACACTGAAGCTTTCTTT	CASSSPWGMNTEAFF
TRBV5-8	TRBJ2-7	TRBD1	.	TGTGCCAGCAGCAACCCGGGACAGGGAGACTCCTACGAGCAGTACTTC	CASSNPGQGDSYEQYF
TRBV20-1	TRBJ2-3	TRBD2	.	TGCAGTGCTAGTGCTAGCGGGAGGGCCCCGGAGAATACGCAGTATTTT	CSASASGRAPENTQYF
TRBV27	TRBJ2-7	.	.	TGTGCCAGCAGTCCCACCTACGAGCAGTACTTC	CASSPTYEQYF
TRBV5-1	TRBJ1-1	.	.	TGCGCCAGCAGCTTAAGGATAGGGGCAGGCCTCATGAACACTGAAGCTTTCTTT	CASSLRIGAGLMNTEAFF
TRBV29-1	TRBJ2-3	.	.	TGCAGCGTTGACGCCTCGGGAGATACGCAGTATTTT	CSVDASGDTQYF